These T cell receptor beta chains were read from a single sample in a study of response to subunit inactivated influenza vaccine. TCRdb passed the RT-PCR reads through MiXCR, listing each CDR3 protein once. The table records hundreds of thousands of distinct CDR3 sequences, 15% to 20% of them present only once. The sample was PBMCs from blood, taken roughly 5 days after vaccination. All receptors come from a man in his fifties who received an inactivated influenza vaccine. Each CDR3 is given with its conserved first and last residue. A D gene is named only where the DNA matches it firmly. Clone size is stated in some rows and not others, as once, few, many or a class when expanded.

v_gene: TRBV18; j_gene: TRBJ2-7; abundance: few; d_gene: TRBD1; CDR3aa: CASSLQGLGYEQYF; CDR3nt: TGTGCCAGCTCACTACAGGGGTTGGGCTACGAGCAGTACTTC
v_gene: TRBV5-6; j_gene: TRBJ2-4; abundance: -; d_gene: -; CDR3aa: CASRKTWSRTKNIQYF; CDR3nt: TGTGCCAGCAGGAAAACCTGGAGCAGAACCAAAAACATTCAGTACTTC
v_gene: TRBV10-2; j_gene: TRBJ2-7; abundance: -; d_gene: -; CDR3aa: CASSRHGANPYEQYF; CDR3nt: TGCGCCAGCAGTCGACACGGGGCAAACCCCTACGAGCAGTACTTC
v_gene: TRBV5-1; j_gene: TRBJ2-1; abundance: few; d_gene: -; CDR3aa: CASSLRATESSYNEQFF; CDR3nt: TGCGCCAGCAGCTTGCGGGCCACAGAGAGCTCCTACAATGAGCAGTTCTTC
v_gene: TRBV6-1; j_gene: TRBJ2-7; abundance: few; d_gene: -; CDR3aa: CASIEGHPPYEQYF; CDR3nt: TGTGCCAGCATCGAGGGACACCCCCCCTACGAGCAGTACTTC
v_gene: TRBV19; j_gene: TRBJ2-5; abundance: few; d_gene: TRBD2; CDR3aa: CASSIRTSGSFKETQYF; CDR3nt: TGTGCCAGTAGTATACGGACTAGCGGGAGCTTCAAAGAGACCCAGTACTTC
v_gene: TRBV12-3/TRBV12-4; j_gene: TRBJ2-2; abundance: -; d_gene: -; CDR3aa: CASSSTGIENTGELFF; CDR3nt: TGTGCCAGCAGCTCTACCGGGATCGAGAACACCGGGGAGCTGTTTTTT
v_gene: TRBV29-1; j_gene: TRBJ2-1; abundance: few; d_gene: -; CDR3aa: CSVGRGTTAYNEQFF; CDR3nt: TGCAGCGTTGGAAGGGGGACAACGGCCTACAATGAGCAGTTCTTC
v_gene: TRBV7-9; j_gene: TRBJ1-2; abundance: many; d_gene: -; CDR3aa: CASSATGPSYGYTF; CDR3nt: TGTGCCAGCAGCGCTACTGGGCCTAGCTATGGCTACACCTTC
v_gene: TRBV7-9; j_gene: TRBJ2-5; abundance: -; d_gene: -; CDR3aa: CASSLVDFGETQYF; CDR3nt: TGTGCCAGCAGCTTAGTGGATTTTGGGGAGACCCAGTACTTC
v_gene: TRBV6-1; j_gene: TRBJ2-3; abundance: -; d_gene: -; CDR3aa: CASSPGVFADTQYF; CDR3nt: TGTGCCAGCAGTCCCGGGGTTTTTGCAGATACGCAGTATTTT
v_gene: TRBV4-2; j_gene: TRBJ2-7; abundance: -; d_gene: TRBD2; CDR3aa: CASSHPKRETQYF; CDR3nt: TGTGCCAGCAGCCACCCCAAGCGGGAGACGCAGTACTTC
v_gene: TRBV12-3/TRBV12-4; j_gene: TRBJ2-2; abundance: -; d_gene: -; CDR3aa: CASSLNVREVGGELFF; CDR3nt: TGTGCCAGCAGTTTAAATGTGAGGGAGGTGGGCGGGGAGCTGTTTTTT
v_gene: TRBV13; j_gene: TRBJ2-1; abundance: -; d_gene: -; CDR3aa: CASSLLATRSYNEQFF; CDR3nt: TGTGCCAGCAGCTTACTGGCGACCCGCTCCTACAATGAGCAGTTCTTC
v_gene: TRBV29-1; j_gene: TRBJ1-1; abundance: -; d_gene: TRBD1; CDR3aa: CSAWTGVTEAFF; CDR3nt: TGCAGCGCTTGGACAGGGGTCACTGAAGCTTTCTTT
v_gene: TRBV20-1; j_gene: TRBJ1-5; abundance: few; d_gene: -; CDR3aa: CSAKIWAVDQPQHF; CDR3nt: TGCAGTGCCAAAATTTGGGCGGTCGATCAGCCCCAGCATTTT
v_gene: TRBV4-1; j_gene: TRBJ2-1; abundance: -; d_gene: TRBD2; CDR3aa: CASSQGWTSGRGEEQFF; CDR3nt: TGCGCCAGCAGCCAAGGATGGACTAGCGGGAGAGGAGAAGAGCAGTTCTTC
v_gene: TRBV7-2; j_gene: TRBJ1-6; abundance: few; d_gene: TRBD1; CDR3aa: CASSLVGQVASPLHF; CDR3nt: TGTGCCAGCAGCTTAGTGGGACAGGTCGCTTCACCCCTCCACTTT
v_gene: TRBV28; j_gene: TRBJ2-7; abundance: -; d_gene: TRBD1; CDR3aa: CASSPPGQNYEQYF; CDR3nt: TGTGCCAGCAGTCCGCCGGGACAGAATTACGAGCAGTACTTC
v_gene: TRBV7-9; j_gene: TRBJ1-1; abundance: -; d_gene: -; CDR3aa: CASSSRMRTAPEAFF; CDR3nt: TGTGCCAGCAGCTCCAGGATGAGGACAGCTCCTGAAGCTTTCTTT
v_gene: TRBV12-3/TRBV12-4; j_gene: TRBJ2-5; abundance: few; d_gene: -; CDR3aa: CASSRETGWETQYF; CDR3nt: TGTGCCAGCAGCCGGGAGACAGGGTGGGAGACCCAGTACTTC
v_gene: TRBV6-2/TRBV6-3; j_gene: TRBJ2-1; abundance: few; d_gene: -; CDR3aa: CASSPPQRASSYNEQFF; CDR3nt: TGTGCCAGCAGTCCTCCCCAGAGGGCGAGCTCCTACAATGAGCAGTTCTTC
v_gene: TRBV7-9; j_gene: TRBJ2-5; abundance: few; d_gene: TRBD2; CDR3aa: CASTLVTGGETQYF; CDR3nt: TGTGCCAGCACTCTTGTAACGGGGGGGGAGACCCAGTACTTC
v_gene: TRBV6-1; j_gene: TRBJ2-3; abundance: -; d_gene: -; CDR3aa: CASRAGRLDTQYF; CDR3nt: TGTGCCAGCAGGGCGGGGCGATTAGATACGCAGTATTTT
v_gene: TRBV5-1; j_gene: TRBJ1-5; abundance: few; d_gene: TRBD1; CDR3aa: CASSLTGTGVQPQHF; CDR3nt: TGCGCCAGCAGCTTGACCGGGACAGGGGTTCAGCCCCAGCATTTT
v_gene: TRBV7-2; j_gene: TRBJ2-7; abundance: -; d_gene: -; CDR3aa: CASSFDTSYEQYF; CDR3nt: TGTGCCAGCAGCTTTGACACGTCCTACGAGCAGTACTTC
v_gene: TRBV7-2; j_gene: TRBJ2-1; abundance: -; d_gene: TRBD2; CDR3aa: CASSLAREDEQFF; CDR3nt: TGTGCCAGCAGCTTAGCGCGGGAGGATGAGCAGTTCTTC
v_gene: TRBV4-1; j_gene: TRBJ2-7; abundance: -; d_gene: -; CDR3aa: CASSPRWGYEQYF; CDR3nt: TGCGCCAGCAGCCCTAGGTGGGGATACGAGCAGTACTTC
v_gene: TRBV6-1; j_gene: TRBJ1-6; abundance: few; d_gene: -; CDR3aa: CASSEVYLRLPLHF; CDR3nt: TGTGCCAGCAGTGAAGTTTACCTGAGGTTGCCCCTCCACTTT
v_gene: TRBV4-1; j_gene: TRBJ2-3; abundance: -; d_gene: -; CDR3aa: CASSRLAMSEDTQYF; CDR3nt: TGCGCCAGCAGCCGACTTGCTATGTCTGAAGATACGCAGTATTTT
v_gene: TRBV5-6; j_gene: TRBJ2-3; abundance: many; d_gene: -; CDR3aa: CASSGEDWFSTDTQYF; CDR3nt: TGTGCCAGCAGCGGAGAGGACTGGTTTAGCACAGATACGCAGTATTTT
v_gene: TRBV7-2; j_gene: TRBJ1-5; abundance: many; d_gene: -; CDR3aa: CASSLALVGWPQHF; CDR3nt: TGTGCCAGCAGCTTAGCTCTGGTTGGGTGGCCCCAGCATTTT
v_gene: TRBV6-2/TRBV6-3; j_gene: TRBJ2-7; abundance: -; d_gene: -; CDR3aa: CASSNLGEQYF; CDR3nt: TGTGCCAGCAGTAACTTAGGAGAGCAGTACTTC
v_gene: TRBV2; j_gene: TRBJ1-5; abundance: few; d_gene: -; CDR3aa: CASGTHGQPQHF; CDR3nt: TGTGCCAGCGGAACACACGGTCAGCCCCAGCATTTT
v_gene: TRBV29-1; j_gene: TRBJ2-3; abundance: few; d_gene: TRBD2; CDR3aa: CSAVPGLTSTDTQYF; CDR3nt: TGCAGCGCCGTTCCGGGACTAACAAGCACAGATACGCAGTATTTT
v_gene: TRBV4-2; j_gene: TRBJ1-4; abundance: -; d_gene: TRBD1; CDR3aa: CASSQSPGTGANEKLFF; CDR3nt: TGTGCCAGCAGCCAAAGCCCTGGGACAGGCGCAAATGAAAAACTGTTTTTT
v_gene: TRBV12-3/TRBV12-4; j_gene: TRBJ1-1; abundance: -; d_gene: -; CDR3aa: CASSLRVTEAFF; CDR3nt: TGTGCCAGCAGTTTAAGGGTGACTGAAGCTTTCTTT
v_gene: TRBV7-6; j_gene: TRBJ1-1; abundance: few; d_gene: TRBD1; CDR3aa: CASSLEEGGGTEAFF; CDR3nt: TGTGCCAGCAGCTTAGAAGAAGGGGGCGGAACTGAAGCTTTCTTT
v_gene: TRBV24-1; j_gene: TRBJ2-3; abundance: few; d_gene: TRBD2; CDR3aa: CATSDSGGSPIRTDTQYF; CDR3nt: TGTGCCACCAGTGACAGCGGGGGGTCCCCTATTCGCACAGATACGCAGTATTTT
v_gene: TRBV19; j_gene: TRBJ1-1; abundance: -; d_gene: -; CDR3aa: CASSIAIGVLNTEAFF; CDR3nt: TGTGCCAGTAGTATAGCCATAGGAGTATTGAACACTGAAGCTTTCTTT
v_gene: TRBV5-6; j_gene: TRBJ1-5; abundance: -; d_gene: -; CDR3aa: CASSLVGDEGNQPQHF; CDR3nt: TGTGCCAGCAGCTTGGTAGGGGATGAGGGCAATCAGCCCCAGCATTTT
v_gene: TRBV5-1; j_gene: TRBJ2-5; abundance: -; d_gene: -; CDR3aa: CASSLAGARFGGTQYF; CDR3nt: TGCGCCAGCAGCTTGGCCGGTGCACGCTTCGGTGGGACCCAGTACTTC
v_gene: TRBV5-1; j_gene: TRBJ2-7; abundance: -; d_gene: TRBD2; CDR3aa: CASSPPSGRVPYEQYF; CDR3nt: TGCGCCAGCAGTCCTCCTAGCGGGAGGGTCCCCTACGAGCAGTACTTC
v_gene: TRBV4-2; j_gene: TRBJ1-2; abundance: few; d_gene: -; CDR3aa: CASSPSRGRGLANYGYTF; CDR3nt: TGTGCCAGCAGCCCCTCGAGGGGCAGGGGCTTAGCTAACTATGGCTACACCTTC
v_gene: TRBV7-9; j_gene: TRBJ2-5; abundance: -; d_gene: -; CDR3aa: CASSNVVAETQYF; CDR3nt: TGTGCCAGCAGCAACGTGGTAGCAGAGACCCAGTACTTC
v_gene: TRBV27; j_gene: TRBJ2-2; abundance: -; d_gene: TRBD2; CDR3aa: CASSFSGRAGELFF; CDR3nt: TGTGCCAGCAGTTTTAGCGGGAGGGCCGGGGAGCTGTTTTTT
v_gene: TRBV25-1; j_gene: TRBJ2-1; abundance: -; d_gene: TRBD2; CDR3aa: CASSDGGGTYNEQFF; CDR3nt: TGTGCCAGCAGTGATGGGGGGGGAACGTACAATGAGCAGTTCTTC
v_gene: TRBV7-2; j_gene: TRBJ2-1; abundance: many; d_gene: -; CDR3aa: CASSLARDNEQFF; CDR3nt: TGTGCCAGCAGCTTAGCCAGGGACAATGAGCAGTTCTTC